This TCR beta chain emerged from a study of blood T cell repertoires in COVID-19. Study information: Samples taken during acute and convalescent COVID-19 were collected in the United States, Italy and Spain. The cDNA or gDNA used as material had been derived from T cells, B-cell-depleted T cells, or PBMCs.

The V gene's germline CDR1 is SGHKS and CDR2 YYEKEE (reference sequence). The CDR3 is 12 amino acids. V lost 3 bases, J lost 4 bases, and 1 base stayed unmatched. Per the original methods: Estimation of nucleated cell counts relied on the amplification of reference gene primers. Assay used: immunoSEQ multiplex PCR; TCRdb lists only in-frame clones, some missing. The V and J calls and clone size come from that table; D and trimming were worked out from the DNA. This sample has 50,000 or so clones, with about four fifths found just once. This clone was seen once. The sequencing sample was made of peripheral blood. The chain carries TRBV5-5 and TRBJ2-7; 7 bases are a match to TRBD1. This TCR derives from a woman between 55 and 75 years old with acute or convalescent COVID-19. The CDR3 DNA is TGTGCCAGCAGCTCGGACAGGTACGAGCAGTACTTC. Protein: CASSSDRYEQYF. Based on the CDR3 plus reference TRBV5-5 and TRBJ2-7, the full variable domain is DAGVTQSPTHLIKTRGQQVTLRCSPISGHKSVSWYQQVLGQGPQFIFQYYEKEERGRGNFPDRFSARQFPNYSSELNVNALLLGDSALYLCASSSDRYEQYFGPGTRLTVT.